Each of the 30 T cell receptor beta chains below was sequenced from the same sample in a study of metastatic and nonmetastatic thyroid tumors. MiXCR was used by TCRdb to re-call the PCR reads. Of about 20,000 clones listed, about 20% were seen once; the top ten hold less than 11%. No patient received treatment before thyroid surgery. The specimen was tumor tissue. The receptors derive from a male donor with papillary thyroid cancer or a benign thyroid nodule (not recorded which). Some clones in this sample may be carry-over from other donors' samples.

This chain uses TRBV12-3 or TRBV12-4 with TRBJ1-2; TRBD1 matches 8 bases. The junction had 5 bases not matched to a gene; V was cut back by 7 bases and J by 4 bases. The CDR3 has 13 amino acids. The CDR3 DNA sequence: TGTGCCAGCATTCAGGGGGCAAGCTATGGCTACACCTTC. Protein: CASIQGASYGYTF.

By frequency in the sample, this clone is large (0.1 to 1%). This rearrangement joins TRBV6-1 to TRBJ2-7, with TRBD2 identical over 11 bases. Trimming removed 4 bases from V and 7 bases from J; junction bases left unmatched: 9. CDR1 and CDR2 (germline): MNHNS, SASEGT. The CDR3 spans 15 residues. Here the CDR3 reads CASSAVPGLADEQYF. The CDR3 bases are TGTGCCAGCAGTGCCGTCCCGGGACTAGCGGATGAGCAGTACTTC.

This clone was recorded a few times. The J gene is TRBJ1-2, the V gene TRBV2; D gene uncertain. Trimming shortened V by 3 bases and J by 4 bases, and 12 bases separated the two germline ends. The CDR3 extends over 14 amino acids. Germline CDR1 SNHLY, CDR2 FYNNEI. Written as DNA, the CDR3 is TGTGCCAGCAGTGATGAGTTGAATAGCTATGGCTACACCTTC. Protein product: CASSDELNSYGYTF.

In its sample, this clone is medium-sized (0.01 to 0.1%). This chain uses TRBV5-1 with TRBJ2-7; D may be TRBD1 or TRBD2 (5 bases each). From germline, CDR1 is SGHRS and CDR2 YFSETQ. The CDR3 extends over 12 amino acids. Trimming removed 3 bases from V and 5 bases from J, with 9 bases in between. The chain's CDR3 is CASSSRGNEQYF. The DNA of the CDR3 is TGCGCCAGCAGCTCGAGGGGTAACGAGCAGTACTTC.

Points on this clone: A much more abundant neighbour one base away suggests this may be a read error. The CDR3: CSAKGAAITTYTQYF. CDR3 bases: TGCAGTGCTAAGGGGGCGGCGATAACCACATATACGCAGTATTTT. V and J are TRBV20-1 and TRBJ2-3; 7 positions match TRBD1. Germline CDR1 and CDR2: DFQATT and SNEGSKA (reference sequence). The CDR3 covers 15 residues.

This clone has a count of ten or more. Since a much larger clone is just one base distant, this may be a read error. Other nucleotide sequences from this sample produce the same CDR3. V and J are TRBV11-2 and TRBJ2-1, with D unresolved. The germline gives CDR1 SGHAT, CDR2 FQNNGV. This CDR3 is 13 amino acids long. CDR3 sequence (DNA): TGTGCCAGTAGCTTCTCGCGAAACAATGAGCAGTTCTTC. Translated, it gives CASSFSRNNEQFF.

By share, this clone counts as medium-sized. The V and J genes are TRBV28 and TRBJ2-5; 7 bases map to TRBD2. V shed 3 bases and J 7 bases; nucleotides not matched to a gene: 2. This CDR3 comprises 12 residues. From germline, CDR1 is MDHEN and CDR2 SYDVKM. The CDR3 sequence is CASSFGGGTQYF. CDR3 bases: TGTGCCAGCAGTTTTGGCGGGGGGACCCAGTACTTC.

This clone was observed many times. The gene calls are TRBV28 and TRBJ1-2, with 7 bases fitting TRBD1. Germline assignment: CDR1 MDHEN and CDR2 SYDVKM. With 7 bases clipped from V and 2 bases from J, the junction kept 10 bases outside the gene matches. The CDR3 sequence is 15 residues long. The DNA of the CDR3 is TGTGCCAGCAATTGGACGACAGGGCGAAACTATGGCTACACCTTC. Amino acid sequence: CASNWTTGRNYGYTF.

Relative to its sample, this clone is medium-sized. The chain uses TRBV12-3 or TRBV12-4 and TRBJ1-5; the D gene is possibly TRBD1 (5 bases). The V and J ends lost 8 bases and 5 bases respectively, with 13 bases between them. The CDR3 totals 13 residues. The CDR3 loop reads CASALGGDQPQHF. CDR3 sequence (DNA): TGTGCCAGCGCCCTTGGGGGAGATCAGCCCCAGCATTTT.

This clone was observed many times. V gene TRBV11-1 combines with J gene TRBJ2-1; maybe TRBD2 (5 bases). This CDR3 spans 18 amino acids. Trimming cost V 7 bases and J 0 bases, with 22 bases left between them. Germline CDR1 SGHAT, CDR2 FQDESV (reference sequence). The CDR3 nucleotides are TGTGCCAGCACCGACCGACCAGAGGGATCGAGCTCCTACAATGAGCAGTTCTTC. Protein product: CASTDRPEGSSSYNEQFF. Full variable domain (remainder filled in from reference TRBV11-1 and TRBJ2-1): EAEVAQSPRYKITEKSQAVAFWCDPISGHATLYWYRQILGQGPELLVQFQDESVVDDSQLPKDRFSAERLKGVDSTLKIQPAELGDSAMYLCASTDRPEGSSSYNEQFFGPGTRLTVL.

CDR3: CASSRNRGSPEMKETQYF. DNA of the CDR3: TGTGCCAGCAGCCGGAACAGGGGGAGCCCAGAGATGAAAGAGACCCAGTACTTC. The chain combines TRBV28 with TRBJ2-5; 8 nucleotides align to TRBD1. Germline V gene lookup returns CDR1 MDHEN and CDR2 SYDVKM. Trimming cost V 6 bases and J 3 bases; bases outside gene matches: 18. The CDR3 runs to 18 residues. Full variable domain (remainder filled in from reference TRBV28 and TRBJ2-5): DVKVTQSSRYLVKRTGEKVFLECVQDMDHENMFWYRQDPGLGLRLIYFSYDVKMKEKGDIPEGYSVSREKKERFSLILESASTNQTSMYLCASSRNRGSPEMKETQYFGPGTRLLVL.

This clone was counted at least ten times. The CDR3 nucleotides are TGTGCCAGCAGTTTTTCCAATGAAAAACTGTTTTTT. This translates into CASSFSNEKLFF. The chain employs TRBV12-3 or TRBV12-4 and TRBJ1-4, with D unclear. Trimming pared 3 bases from V and 5 bases from J, leaving 4 bases between. The CDR3 totals 12 residues.

With respect to this clone: With a much larger clone just one base away, this may be a read error. This sample also contains other DNA sequences that code for the same CDR3. The chain combines TRBV10-3 with TRBJ1-1, with D maybe TRBD1 (6 bases). Germline V gene data show CDR1 as ENHRY and CDR2 as SYGVKD. This CDR3 contains 14 residues. CDR3 DNA: TGTGCCACATCAGGACAACCAGGGGACACTGAGGCTTTCTTT. Protein sequence: CATSGQPGDTEAFF.

This clone occurred many times. The J gene is TRBJ2-5, the V gene TRBV18; D not resolved. The ends were cut back, 3 bases at V and 3 bases at J, with 14 bases in the middle. Germline V CDR1 and CDR2: KGHSH, LQKENI. The length of the CDR3 is 15 residues. This CDR3 reads CASSPTHQEKETQYF. CDR3 bases: TGTGCCAGCTCACCTACCCATCAGGAAAAAGAGACCCAGTACTTC.

The chain couples TRBV30 to TRBJ1-2; tentatively, D is TRBD1 (5 bases). The V and J ends lost 4 bases and 6 bases respectively, with 15 bases between them. The CDR3 has 13 residues. Germline CDR1 is GTSNPN and CDR2 is SVGIG (reference sequence). The CDR3 spells CAWTLARADGYTF. CDR3 DNA sequence: TGTGCCTGGACCCTGGCCAGGGCCGATGGCTACACCTTC.

There are many counts of this clone. The V call is TRBV6-5, the J call TRBJ1-1; D call uncertain. The ends were cut back, 0 bases at V and 3 bases at J, with 11 bases in the middle. Germline V gene lookup returns CDR1 MNHEY and CDR2 SVGAGI. There are 15 residues in the CDR3. The CDR3 sequence is CASSYSSSGYTEAFF. CDR3 DNA sequence: TGTGCCAGCAGTTACTCCTCTTCAGGTTACACTGAAGCTTTCTTT.

This clone has ten or more counts. The rearrangement joins TRBV7-8 to TRBJ2-3; 8 nucleotides match TRBD1. V dropped 5 bases and J dropped 0; count of bases not matched to a gene: 4. The germline V gene encodes CDR1 SGHVS and CDR2 FQNEAQ. CDR3 length: 15 residues. CDR3 in DNA: TGTGCCAGCAGCCCTCAGGGGGCTAGCACAGATACGCAGTATTTT. It is translated as CASSPQGASTDTQYF.

By proportion, this clone is medium-sized. V gene TRBV7-3 combines with J gene TRBJ2-1, with TRBD2 matching 14 bases. The CDR3 sequence is 18 residues long. From germline, CDR1 is SGHTA and CDR2 FQGTGA. V shed 0 bases, J shed 8 bases, and the junction held 9 bases outside the gene matches. CDR3 residues: CASSLTIGTSGRTDEQFF. The CDR3 nucleotides are TGTGCCAGCAGCTTAACCATTGGGACTAGCGGGAGAACCGATGAGCAGTTCTTC.

This clone turned up a few times. The rearrangement links TRBV12-3 or TRBV12-4 to TRBJ2-7, with D perhaps TRBD2 (7 bases). Trimming cost V 5 bases and J 0 bases, with 11 bases left between them. This CDR3 has 14 amino acids. The CDR3 here is CASSGGGSSYEQYF. The CDR3 DNA reads TGTGCCAGCAGTGGGGGCGGGAGCTCCTACGAGCAGTACTTC.

This clone was counted ten times or more. The rearrangement uses TRBV24-1 and TRBJ2-2; D remains unclear. V was pared by 4 bases and J by 8 bases, with 13 bases between. The CDR3 spans 14 residues. Germline values: CDR1 KGHDR, CDR2 SFDVKD. The chain's CDR3 is CATSDRRLGGELFF. The CDR3 coding sequence is TGTGCCACCAGTGACCGCCGATTGGGTGGGGAGCTGTTTTTT.

The rearrangement links TRBV20-1 to TRBJ2-7; 10 nucleotides align to TRBD1. Per the germline V gene, CDR1 is DFQATT and CDR2 is SNEGSKA (reference sequence). The V segment lost 6 bases and the J segment 6 bases; nucleotides outside the gene matches: 20. This CDR3 has 17 amino acids. The CDR3 loop is CSASQPDPRTGGSEQYF. The CDR3 region has the DNA TGCAGTGCAAGCCAACCTGACCCCCGGACAGGGGGGTCCGAGCAGTACTTC.

Only one count was recorded for this clone. This may be a read error, as it is one base from a much larger clone. The chain couples TRBV5-6 to TRBJ1-3; D unclear. The CDR3 extends over 17 amino acids. Per germline, CDR1 SGHDT and CDR2 YYEEEE. CDR3 coding DNA: TGTTCCAGCAGCCCCCTAAGGGATAATTGCATTGGGAACACCATATATTTT. Its translation is CSSSPLRDNCIGNTIYF.

This clone occurred many times. CDR3 bases: TGTGCCAGCAGCCGCACAGGGGGCGCGCGGACTGAAGCTTTCTTT. Translating gives CASSRTGGARTEAFF. This chain links TRBV12-3 or TRBV12-4 with TRBJ1-1, with 9 bases matching TRBD1. The CDR3 extends over 15 amino acids. V lost 6 bases to trimming and J lost 5 bases; unmatched junction nucleotides: 10.

This clone was found many times. V usage is TRBV3-1 and J usage is TRBJ2-1; the D is unclear. V dropped 6 bases and J dropped 6 bases, with 18 bases sitting between them. This CDR3 spans 15 amino acids. Germline CDR1 reads LGHDT; CDR2 reads YNNKEL (reference sequence). The CDR3 DNA sequence: TGTGCCAGCAGTCCAGCGATTCTTGGTGCCAATGAGCAGTTCTTC. This gives the protein CASSPAILGANEQFF.

In this sample, this clone turned up many times. The rearrangement joins TRBV5-1 to TRBJ2-2, with D tentatively TRBD2 (7 bases). The CDR3 length is 17 residues. Germline loops: CDR1 SGHRS, CDR2 YFSETQ. The germline V and J ends were trimmed by 0 bases and 5 bases, with 17 bases remaining between them. The CDR3 here is CASSLGQAGVRTGELFF. CDR3 sequence (DNA): TGCGCCAGCAGCTTGGGACAGGCGGGGGTTCGGACCGGGGAGCTGTTTTTT.

At least ten counts were recorded for this clone. This sample includes further DNA sequences coding for the same CDR3. The chain employs TRBV6-1 and TRBJ2-1; the match to TRBD2 covers 14 bases. Trimming cost V 6 bases and J 6 bases; bases outside gene matches: 4. The CDR3 loop spans 15 amino acids. CDR1 and CDR2 (germline): MNHNS, SASEGT. The CDR3 region is CASSSGLAGGNEQFF. CDR3 bases: TGTGCCAGCAGCTCCGGACTAGCGGGAGGCAATGAGCAGTTCTTC.

The rearrangement links TRBV20-1 to TRBJ1-1; D call uncertain. The germline V and J ends were trimmed by 2 bases and 3 bases, with 7 bases remaining between them. CDR3 size: 12 residues. The germline CDR1 and CDR2 sequences are DFQATT and SNEGSKA (reference sequence). This CDR3 reads CSARLGDTEAFF. CDR3 sequence (DNA): TGCAGTGCTAGACTCGGGGACACTGAAGCTTTCTTT.

In its sample, this clone was seen many times. V and J are TRBV9 and TRBJ1-2, with 7 bases aligning to TRBD1. Germline V gene data show CDR1 as SGDLS and CDR2 as YYNGEE. The J segment lost 4 bases and the V segment lost 4 bases, leaving 7 bases of the junction unmatched. This CDR3 is built from 14 residues. The DNA of the CDR3 is TGTGCCAGCAGCCCAAGGGGACAGTTCTATGGCTACACCTTC. It codes for CASSPRGQFYGYTF.

By proportion, this clone is medium-sized. The chain couples TRBV6-2 or TRBV6-3 to TRBJ2-7, with TRBD2 identical over 10 bases. Germline assignment: CDR1 MNHEY and CDR2 SVGEGT. The CDR3 is 14 residues long. Trimming at V came to 2 bases and at J to 2 bases, leaving 0 bases not matched to a gene. This chain's CDR3 is CASSYGTSAYEQYF. As DNA, the CDR3 is TGTGCCAGCAGTTACGGGACTAGCGCCTACGAGCAGTACTTC.

By sample share, this clone is medium-sized (0.01 to 0.1%). This chain links TRBV12-3 or TRBV12-4 with TRBJ2-5, with unresolved D. V lost 2 bases and J 5 bases, leaving 9 bases between the germline ends. This CDR3 is 13 amino acids long. CDR3 sequence reads: CASSLSPRETQYF. The CDR3 DNA follows: TGTGCCAGCAGTTTATCCCCCAGGGAGACCCAGTACTTC.